Listed below are T cell receptor beta chains from one sample, sequenced in a study of T cell responses to AZD1222 COVID-19 vaccine. Assay used: immunoSEQ multiplex PCR; TCRdb lists only in-frame clones, some missing. The top ten hold roughly 8.7% of the sample, which has around 99,000 clones, 92% seen once. Specimen: peripheral blood, collected 28 days after the second AZD1222 dose. Receptors were obtained from an adult who received the AZD1222 COVID-19 vaccine. CDR3s include the opening cysteine and the closing phenylalanine or tryptophan. A D gene is named only where the DNA matches it firmly.

>TRBV2|TRBJ1-6|.
CASSGQGRGGNSPLHF
TGTGCCAGCAGTGGCCAGGGGAGGGGAGGTAATTCACCCCTCCACTTT
>TRBV6-5|TRBJ1-4|.
CASKGRARDEKLFF
TGTGCCAGCAAGGGGAGGGCACGGGACGAAAAACTGTTTTTT
>TRBV19|TRBJ2-1|TRBD2
CASSDFSGRASNEQFF
TGTGCCAGTAGTGACTTTAGCGGGAGGGCAAGCAATGAGCAGTTCTTC
>TRBV3-1/TRBV3-2|TRBJ2-7|.
CASSQGGEYEQYF
TGTGCCAGCAGCCAAGGGGGCGAGTACGAGCAGTACTTC
>TRBV30|TRBJ2-7|.
CAWSVRPDSYEQYF
TGTGCCTGGAGTGTACGGCCGGATTCCTACGAGCAGTACTTC
>TRBV18|TRBJ2-7|.
CASSPTSTLYEQYF
TGTGCCAGCTCACCTACCTCGACCCTCTACGAGCAGTACTTC
>TRBV30|TRBJ2-7|.
CAWSLGTGTYEQYF
TGTGCCTGGAGTCTCGGTACAGGGACCTACGAGCAGTACTTC
>TRBV10-1|TRBJ1-5|.
CASSAGRDQPQHF
TGCGCCAGCAGTGCCGGCAGAGATCAGCCCCAGCATTTT
>TRBV5-1|TRBJ1-6|.
CASSSPRGGRRINSPLHF
TGCGCCAGCAGCTCCCCCCGAGGAGGGCGTCGGATTAATTCACCCCTCCACTTT
>TRBV28|TRBJ2-7|TRBD2
CASSPTGRGGTYEQYF
TGTGCCAGCAGTCCCACGGGGAGGGGAGGGACCTACGAGCAGTACTTC